This TCR beta chain was obtained from a study of blood T cell repertoires in COVID-19. Turning to the study itself: PBMCs, B-cell-depleted T cells, or T cells provided the cDNA or gDNA that made up the material.

The germline gives CDR1 MNHEY, CDR2 SMNVEV (reference sequence). The CDR3 totals 15 residues. V shed 7 bases and J 5 bases; nucleotides not matched to a gene: 11. In the original processing: Estimation of nucleated cell counts was performed using reference gene primer amplification. The assay was immunoSEQ multiplex PCR, and TCRdb's table has in-frame clones only and misses some. From that table come the V and J calls and clone size; the DNA was used to work out D and trimming. The sample shows 200,000 to 250,000 clones, about 87% of them seen only once. This TCR came from a man aged 55 to 70 who had recovered from COVID-19. The chain is built from TRBV27 and TRBJ2-5; 9 nucleotides match TRBD1. Material: peripheral blood. The CDR3 protein is CASTPGTGTQETQYF. DNA of the CDR3: TGTGCCAGCACCCCCGGGACAGGGACTCAGGAGACCCAGTACTTC.